The rows below give T cell receptor beta chains drawn from one sample of a study of T cells in Graves' hyperthyroidism and ophthalmopathy. TCRdb re-analysed the multiplex PCR reads in MiXCR, keeping a single row per CDR3 protein. The table lists about 640,000 distinct CDR3 sequences, around 21% of them singletons, with 30% to 40% in the top ten. The sample consisted of blood. These receptors all stem from a man aged 25 to 40 with Graves' ophthalmopathy. Each CDR3 is given with its conserved first and last residue. Fields, in order: J gene, V gene, D gene, clone size, CDR3 protein, CDR3 DNA. D genes are given only for firm matches. The listing skips clone size in some rows; elsewhere it reads once, few, many or a size class.

>TRBJ2-2|TRBV12-3/TRBV12-4|NA|NA
CASTKTTDTGELFF
TGTGCCAGCACCAAAACGACAGACACCGGGGAGCTGTTTTTT
>TRBJ2-7|TRBV29-1|NA|NA
CSVHHGEQYF
TGCAGCGTTCATCACGGCGAGCAGTACTTC
>TRBJ1-5|TRBV20-1|TRBD1|many
CSARSRGGGWSNQPQHF
TGCAGTGCTAGATCCCGTGGAGGGGGCTGGAGCAATCAGCCCCAGCATTTT
>TRBJ1-6|TRBV12-3/TRBV12-4|NA|few
CASSLRQINSPLHF
TGTGCCAGCAGTTTGCGGCAGATAAATTCACCCCTCCACTTT
>TRBJ2-7|TRBV3-1|NA|NA
CASSHAQYEQYF
TGTGCCAGCAGCCACGCACAGTACGAGCAGTACTTC
>TRBJ1-1|TRBV6-1|TRBD1|NA
CASSEARQGYMNTEAFF
TGTGCCAGCAGTGAAGCCCGACAGGGATACATGAACACTGAAGCTTTCTTT
>TRBJ2-7|TRBV29-1|NA|NA
CSVARLFSYEQYF
TGCAGCGTAGCCCGACTCTTCTCCTACGAGCAGTACTTC
>TRBJ2-7|TRBV28|TRBD1|many
CASSSPRTGVIEQYF
TGTGCCAGCAGCTCCCCAAGGACAGGGGTGATCGAGCAGTACTTC
>TRBJ1-1|TRBV4-2|NA|few
CASSQTRDTYEAFF
TGTGCCAGCAGCCAAACCCGGGACACTTATGAAGCTTTCTTT
>TRBJ2-5|TRBV12-3/TRBV12-4|TRBD2|many
CASSTLAGGRETQYF
TGTGCCAGCAGCACCCTAGCGGGAGGGAGGGAGACCCAGTACTTC
>TRBJ2-1|TRBV10-1|TRBD2|NA
CASSAKLAGGNEQFF
TGCGCCAGCAGTGCTAAACTAGCGGGAGGCAATGAGCAGTTCTTC
>TRBJ1-5|TRBV2|NA|many
CASSDEGPYSNQPQHF
TGTGCCAGCAGTGATGAGGGACCCTATAGCAATCAGCCCCAGCATTTT
>TRBJ2-3|TRBV6-1|NA|NA
CASSDLGQDTQYF
TGTGCCAGCAGTGACCTAGGCCAAGATACGCAGTATTTT
>TRBJ1-2|TRBV28|NA|few
CASGIGQAYGYTF
TGTGCCAGCGGAATTGGACAAGCCTATGGCTACACCTTC
>TRBJ2-6|TRBV7-2|NA|few
CASSYRRPGSGANVLTF
TGTGCCAGCAGCTACCGCCGACCGGGCTCTGGGGCCAACGTCCTGACTTTC
>TRBJ2-7|TRBV24-1|NA|many
CATSDNKGDKQYEQYF
TGTGCCACCAGTGACAACAAGGGGGACAAGCAGTACGAGCAGTACTTC
>TRBJ2-7|TRBV12-3/TRBV12-4|TRBD1|few
CASSPRTGPLGEQYF
TGTGCCAGCAGTCCGCGGACAGGGCCCCTCGGCGAGCAGTACTTC
>TRBJ2-1|TRBV12-3/TRBV12-4|TRBD2|NA
CASEAGPLGNEQFF
TGTGCCAGCGAAGCGGGGCCCCTTGGGAATGAGCAGTTCTTC
>TRBJ1-1|TRBV27|NA|many
CASSLFPTGTEAFF
TGTGCCAGCAGTTTATTCCCGACAGGCACTGAAGCTTTCTTT
>TRBJ2-1|TRBV27|NA|few
CASSLIGNNEQFF
TGTGCCAGCAGTTTAATAGGGAACAATGAGCAGTTCTTC
>TRBJ2-2|TRBV5-6|TRBD2|NA
CASSLIAGGTGELFF
TGTGCCAGCAGCTTAATAGCGGGAGGGACCGGGGAGCTGTTTTTT
>TRBJ2-7|TRBV19|NA|NA
CATSSTYEQYF
TGTGCCACTAGCAGCACCTACGAGCAGTACTTC
>TRBJ1-1|TRBV5-1|NA|NA
CASSQDLVGANTEAFF
TGTGCCAGCAGCCAAGATCTAGTAGGGGCTAACACTGAAGCTTTCTTT
>TRBJ2-1|TRBV14|NA|few
CASSQGAGSYNEQFF
TGTGCCAGCAGCCAAGGAGCCGGGTCCTACAATGAGCAGTTCTTC
>TRBJ2-1|TRBV11-2|TRBD2|many
CASSPRGVGLAGVKFF
TGTGCCAGCAGCCCGAGAGGCGTGGGACTAGCGGGAGTAAAGTTCTTC
>TRBJ2-7|TRBV20-1|TRBD2|NA
CSAPRGQMTSGSREQYF
TGCAGTGCCCCTAGGGGGCAGATGACTAGCGGGAGTCGGGAGCAGTACTTC
>TRBJ2-7|TRBV5-1|NA|NA
CASSLRSVSSYEQYF
TGCGCCAGCAGCCTCCGGTCGGTCAGCTCCTACGAGCAGTACTTC
>TRBJ2-6|TRBV12-3/TRBV12-4|NA|NA
CASRRAVGANVLTF
TGTGCCAGCAGGAGGGCAGTGGGGGCCAACGTCCTGACTTTC
>TRBJ2-1|TRBV20-1|NA|few
CSASKPSSYNEQFF
TGCAGTGCTAGTAAGCCCTCCTCCTACAATGAGCAGTTCTTC
>TRBJ1-3|TRBV6-1|NA|NA
CASSAQSTGSGNTIYF
TGTGCCAGCAGTGCCCAGTCAACAGGGTCTGGAAACACCATATATTTT
>TRBJ1-6|TRBV7-2|TRBD1|few
CASRPGGKGSPLHF
TGTGCCAGCAGACCAGGGGGCAAAGGGTCACCCCTCCACTTT
>TRBJ2-7|TRBV20-1|TRBD2|few
CSAGASGRFGDEQYF
TGCAGTGCTGGCGCTAGCGGGAGATTCGGGGACGAGCAGTACTTC
>TRBJ2-7|TRBV6-1|TRBD2|few
CASSTGLAGEEGYEQYF
TGTGCCAGCAGTACCGGACTAGCGGGAGAGGAAGGGTACGAGCAGTACTTC
>TRBJ2-1|TRBV6-6|NA|NA
CASSYSIPVPGVVKNEQFF
TGTGCCAGCAGTTACTCGATTCCGGTACCGGGAGTCGTAAAAAATGAGCAGTTCTTC
>TRBJ2-1|TRBV5-1|TRBD1|many
CASSLGQGALNEQFF
TGCGCCAGCAGCTTAGGACAGGGGGCTTTAAATGAGCAGTTCTTC
>TRBJ2-1|TRBV9|NA|NA
CASSGTPSSYNEQFF
TGTGCCAGCAGCGGGACGCCGAGCTCCTACAATGAGCAGTTCTTC
>TRBJ2-2|TRBV4-2|TRBD1|few
CASSQDWDRGTGELFF
TGTGCCAGCAGCCAAGATTGGGACAGGGGGACCGGGGAGCTGTTTTTT
>TRBJ1-5|TRBV11-2|NA|many
CASSLGQDQPQHF
TGTGCCAGCAGCTTAGGACAGGATCAGCCCCAGCATTTT
>TRBJ1-1|TRBV28|NA|many
CASTTEVITEAFF
TGTGCCAGCACGACAGAGGTCATCACTGAAGCTTTCTTT
>TRBJ2-7|TRBV5-1|TRBD1|NA
CASSFPQGSYEQYF
TGCGCCAGCAGCTTCCCACAGGGGTCCTACGAGCAGTACTTC
>TRBJ2-7|TRBV20-1|TRBD2|few
CSAAGLAGGTYEQYF
TGCAGTGCTGCGGGACTAGCGGGAGGCACCTACGAGCAGTACTTC
>TRBJ2-7|TRBV30|TRBD2|NA
CAWTSRTSGTSYEQYF
TGTGCCTGGACTTCTCGGACTAGCGGGACATCCTACGAGCAGTACTTC
>TRBJ2-1|TRBV11-2|NA|NA
CASRATSNEQFF
TGTGCCAGCAGGGCGACTAGCAATGAGCAGTTCTTC
>TRBJ2-7|TRBV28|TRBD1|NA
CASRDRTLSYEQYF
TGTGCCAGCAGGGACAGGACCCTCTCCTACGAGCAGTACTTC
>TRBJ1-5|TRBV15|TRBD1|few
CATSRDRGLNQPQHF
TGTGCCACCAGCAGGGACAGGGGGCTAAATCAGCCCCAGCATTTT
>TRBJ2-7|TRBV11-2|TRBD2|few
CASSPLAGSNSYEQYF
TGTGCCAGCAGCCCACTAGCGGGAAGCAACTCCTACGAGCAGTACTTC
>TRBJ2-7|TRBV28|NA|NA
CASSSRTDGGYEQYF
TGTGCCAGCAGTTCCAGGACAGACGGGGGCTACGAGCAGTACTTC
>TRBJ2-7|TRBV18|NA|few
CASSPPTRSSYEQYF
TGTGCCAGCTCACCACCGACGAGGAGCTCCTACGAGCAGTACTTC
>TRBJ1-5|TRBV27|NA|many
CASSFEGLHNQPQHF
TGTGCCAGCAGTTTTGAGGGGCTACACAATCAGCCCCAGCATTTT
>TRBJ1-5|TRBV20-1|NA|few
CSASRPIQGQPQHF
TGCAGTGCTAGTAGACCGATTCAGGGGCAGCCCCAGCATTTT